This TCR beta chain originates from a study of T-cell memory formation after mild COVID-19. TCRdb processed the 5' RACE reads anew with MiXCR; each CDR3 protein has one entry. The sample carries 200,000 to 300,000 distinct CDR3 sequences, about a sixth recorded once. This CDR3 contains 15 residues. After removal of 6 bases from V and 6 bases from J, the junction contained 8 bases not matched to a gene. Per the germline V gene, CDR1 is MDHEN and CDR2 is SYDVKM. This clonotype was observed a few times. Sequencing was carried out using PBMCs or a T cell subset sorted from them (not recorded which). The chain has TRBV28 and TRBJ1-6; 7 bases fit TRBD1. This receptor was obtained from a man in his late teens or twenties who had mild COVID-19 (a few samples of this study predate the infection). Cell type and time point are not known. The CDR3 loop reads CASSILTGRNSPLHF. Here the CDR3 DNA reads TGTGCCAGCAGCATCTTGACAGGGCGTAATTCACCCCTCCACTTT.